Many counts were recorded for the clone carrying this T cell receptor beta chain. A much larger clone is a single base away; this may be a read error. TCRdb re-called the multiplex PCR reads with MiXCR, one entry per CDR3 protein. The data hold some 110,000 distinct CDR3 sequences, with roughly 29% observed a single time. Breast cancer patients provided tissue from their axillary draining lymph nodes. These data belong to a study of breast tumors, draining lymph nodes, adjacent tissues. Sequencing was carried out using axillary lymph node tissue. This receptor was obtained from a female donor with breast cancer. Some clones in this sample may be carry-over from other donors' samples.

CDR3 loop: CSARELFGQASYNEQFF. Here the CDR3 DNA reads TGCAGTGCTAGAGAACTGTTCGGACAGGCCTCCTACAATGAGCAGTTCTTC. This chain connects TRBV20-1 to TRBJ2-1; 7 nucleotides match TRBD1. This CDR3 has 17 amino acids. Germline V gene lookup returns CDR1 DFQATT and CDR2 SNEGSKA (reference sequence). J gave up 0 bases and V 0 bases, and 8 bases lay outside the gene matches.